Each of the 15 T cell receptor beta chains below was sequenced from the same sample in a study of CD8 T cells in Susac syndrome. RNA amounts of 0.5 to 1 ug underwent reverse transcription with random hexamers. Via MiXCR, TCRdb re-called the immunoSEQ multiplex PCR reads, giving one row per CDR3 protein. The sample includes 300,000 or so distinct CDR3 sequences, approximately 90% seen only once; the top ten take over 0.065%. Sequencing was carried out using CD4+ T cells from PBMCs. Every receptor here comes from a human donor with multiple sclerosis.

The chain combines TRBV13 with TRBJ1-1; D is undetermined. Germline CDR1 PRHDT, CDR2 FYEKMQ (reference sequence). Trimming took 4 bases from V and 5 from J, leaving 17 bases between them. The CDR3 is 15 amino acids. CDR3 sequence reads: CASSSKGRSWTEAFF. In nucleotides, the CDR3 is TGTGCCAGCAGCTCAAAGGGCAGATCCTGGACTGAAGCTTTCTTT.

CDR3 loop: CASSRTRSTSGRFFSGPSGELFF. The CDR3 nucleotides read TGTGCCAGCAGTCGTACCCGATCGACTAGCGGGAGATTTTTTTCCGGTCCTTCCGGGGAGCTGTTTTTT. The rearrangement uses TRBV6-2 or TRBV6-3 and TRBJ2-2; 12 bases agree with TRBD2. Germline V gene sequence: CDR1 MNHEY, CDR2 SVGEGT. Trimming cost V 5 bases and J 6 bases; bases outside gene matches: 28. CDR3 length: 23 residues.

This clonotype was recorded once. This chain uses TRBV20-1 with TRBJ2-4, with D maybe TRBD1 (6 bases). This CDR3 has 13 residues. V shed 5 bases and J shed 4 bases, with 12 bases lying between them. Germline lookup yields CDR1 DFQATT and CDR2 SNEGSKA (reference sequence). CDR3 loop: CSAGLDRKNIQYF. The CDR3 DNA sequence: TGCAGTGCTGGCCTCGACAGGAAAAACATTCAGTACTTC.

CDR3 bases: TGTGCCAGTAGTGTCTCGGACAGGGGGTTTCGGCCCCAGCATTTT. As protein: CASSVSDRGFRPQHF. V usage is TRBV19 and J usage is TRBJ1-5, with 10 bases fitting TRBD1. Germline lookup yields CDR1 LNHDA and CDR2 SQIVND (reference sequence). The V and J ends lost 5 bases and 9 bases, in that order; junction bases with no gene match: 10. The CDR3 covers 15 residues.

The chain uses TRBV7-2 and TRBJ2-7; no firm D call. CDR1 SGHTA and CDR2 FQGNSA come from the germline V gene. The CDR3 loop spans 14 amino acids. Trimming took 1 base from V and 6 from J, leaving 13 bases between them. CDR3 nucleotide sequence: TGTGCCAGCAGCTTAGAAACGTCCAACGTCGAGCAGTACTTC. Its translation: CASSLETSNVEQYF.

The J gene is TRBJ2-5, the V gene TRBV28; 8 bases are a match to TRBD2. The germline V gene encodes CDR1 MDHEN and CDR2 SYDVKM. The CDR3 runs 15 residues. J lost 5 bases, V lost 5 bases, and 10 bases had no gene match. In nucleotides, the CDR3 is TGTGCCAGCAGTCGAGCGGGGGCAGCACACGAGACCCAGTACTTC. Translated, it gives CASSRAGAAHETQYF.

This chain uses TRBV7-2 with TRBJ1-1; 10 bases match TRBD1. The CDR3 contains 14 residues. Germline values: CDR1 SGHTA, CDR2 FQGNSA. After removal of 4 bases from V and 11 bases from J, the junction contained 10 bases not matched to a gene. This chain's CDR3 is CASSSGTGVGGAFF. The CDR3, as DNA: TGTGCCAGCAGCTCCGGGACAGGGGTTGGGGGGGCTTTCTTT.

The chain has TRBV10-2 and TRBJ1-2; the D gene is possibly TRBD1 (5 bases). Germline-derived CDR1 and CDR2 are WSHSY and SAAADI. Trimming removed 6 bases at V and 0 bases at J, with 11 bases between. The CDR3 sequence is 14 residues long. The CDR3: CASRRDGTNYGYTF. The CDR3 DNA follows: TGCGCCAGCAGACGGGACGGAACTAACTATGGCTACACCTTC.

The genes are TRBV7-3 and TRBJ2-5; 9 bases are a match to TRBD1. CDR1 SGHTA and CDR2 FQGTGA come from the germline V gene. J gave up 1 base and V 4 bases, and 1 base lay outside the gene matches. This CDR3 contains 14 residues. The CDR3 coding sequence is TGTGCCAGCAGCTCACAGGGGGCCCAAGAGACCCAGTACTTC. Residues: CASSSQGAQETQYF. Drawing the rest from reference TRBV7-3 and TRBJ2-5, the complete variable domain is GAGVSQTPSNKVTEKGKYVELRCDPISGHTALYWYRQSLGQGPEFLIYFQGTGAADDSGLPNDRFFAVRPEGSVSTLKIQRTERGDSAVYLCASSSQGAQETQYFGPGTRLLVL.

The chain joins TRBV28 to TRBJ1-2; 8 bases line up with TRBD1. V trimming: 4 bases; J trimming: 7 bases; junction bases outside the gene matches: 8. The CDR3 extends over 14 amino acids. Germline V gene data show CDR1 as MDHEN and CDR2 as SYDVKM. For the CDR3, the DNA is TGTGCCAGCAGTTCCGGGCAGGGGGCCTTTGGCTACACCTTC. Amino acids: CASSSGQGAFGYTF.

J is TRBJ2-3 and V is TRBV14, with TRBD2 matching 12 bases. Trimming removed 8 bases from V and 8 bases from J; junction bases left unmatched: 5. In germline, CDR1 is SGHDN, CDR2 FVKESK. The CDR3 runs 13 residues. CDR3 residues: CASGETSGSTQYF. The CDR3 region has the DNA TGTGCCAGCGGAGAGACTAGCGGGAGTACGCAGTATTTT.

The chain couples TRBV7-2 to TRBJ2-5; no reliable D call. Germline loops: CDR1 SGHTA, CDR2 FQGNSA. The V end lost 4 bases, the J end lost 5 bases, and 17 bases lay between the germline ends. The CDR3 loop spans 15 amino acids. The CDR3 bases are TGTGCCAGCAGCTCCCTCGCGGCCGTTTTGGAGACCCAGTACTTC. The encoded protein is CASSSLAAVLETQYF.

CDR3 sequence: CASSLVGGGTGELFF. The CDR3 region has the DNA TGTGCCAGCAGCTTAGTTGGCGGGGGCACCGGGGAGCTGTTTTTT. The chain has TRBV7-2 and TRBJ2-2; TRBD2 matches 7 bases. After removal of 1 base from V and 4 bases from J, the junction contained 3 bases not matched to a gene. Germline CDR1 reads SGHTA; CDR2 reads FQGNSA. This CDR3 contains 15 residues.

The DNA for the CDR3 is TGTGCCAGCAGTTGGGGGACAGTAGCCAAAAACATTCAGTACTTC. It encodes CASSWGTVAKNIQYF. The J gene is TRBJ2-4, the V gene TRBV6-1; the match to TRBD1 covers 7 bases. V was pared by 5 bases and J by 0 bases, with 4 bases of the junction left unmatched. The CDR3 contains 15 residues. Germline V lookup: CDR1 MNHNS, CDR2 SASEGT.

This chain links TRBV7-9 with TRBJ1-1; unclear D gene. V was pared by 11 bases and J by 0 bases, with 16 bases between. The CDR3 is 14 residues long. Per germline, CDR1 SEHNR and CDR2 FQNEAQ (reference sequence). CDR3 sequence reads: CAPDLRKLNTEAFF. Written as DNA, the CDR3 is TGTGCCCCCGATTTGAGAAAATTGAACACTGAAGCTTTCTTT.